Listed here are 18 T cell receptor beta chains from one sample, sequenced in a study of blood T cell repertoires in COVID-19. The protocol was immunoSEQ multiplex PCR, while the TCRdb copy is restricted to in-frame clones and leaves out a portion. This table has 55,000 to 75,000 clones, roughly 88% appearing once. The specimen was peripheral blood. These receptors all come from a man aged 50-59 years with active COVID-19.

The chain couples TRBV3-1 (or the pseudogene TRBV3-2) to TRBJ2-1, with 8 nucleotides matching TRBD2. The CDR3 is 15 residues long. J gave up 1 base and V 4 bases, and 3 bases lay outside the gene matches. Germline V gene sequence: CDR1 LGHDT, CDR2 YNNKEL (reference sequence). Here the CDR3 reads CASSPGGPSYNEQFF. The CDR3 coding sequence is TGTGCCAGCAGCCCGGGGGGGCCTTCCTACAATGAGCAGTTCTTC.

The chain has TRBV6-5 and TRBJ1-2; maybe TRBD1 (5 bases). Germline V CDR1 and CDR2: MNHEY, SVGAGI. The V end lost 7 bases, the J end lost 6 bases, and 21 bases lay between the germline ends. The length of the CDR3 is 15 residues. The CDR3 loop reads CASNFGGGSMDGYTF. The CDR3 coding sequence is TGTGCCAGCAATTTTGGGGGGGGGAGTATGGATGGCTACACCTTC.

The gene calls are TRBV2 and TRBJ2-7; TRBD2 is a possible D gene (5 bases). The V and J ends lost 4 bases and 6 bases respectively, with 13 bases between them. CDR3 size: 13 residues. The germline V gene encodes CDR1 SNHLY and CDR2 FYNNEI. This CDR3 is CASSVYGVSEQYF. The CDR3 DNA is TGTGCCAGCAGTGTTTACGGGGTAAGCGAGCAGTACTTC.

V usage is TRBV2 and J usage is TRBJ1-2; the D is unclear. Germline CDR1 and CDR2: SNHLY and FYNNEI. V lost 5 bases and J 2 bases, leaving 6 bases between the germline ends. The CDR3 is 12 amino acids. This CDR3 is CASSTENYGYTF. DNA of the CDR3: TGTGCCAGCAGTACGGAGAACTATGGCTACACCTTC.

This rearrangement joins TRBV27 to TRBJ1-3; 8 bases fit TRBD1. The CDR3 is made up of 14 amino acids. Germline loops: CDR1 MNHEY, CDR2 SMNVEV (reference sequence). The ends lost 10 bases at V and 7 bases at J; junction bases unmatched: 12. The CDR3 nucleotides read TGTGCCACTCAAGGACAGGGAGGTTCTAACACCATATATTTT. This codes for CATQGQGGSNTIYF.

The gene calls are TRBV2 and TRBJ2-5; 8 nucleotides align to TRBD2. The CDR3 loop spans 14 amino acids. V was clipped by 11 bases and J by 0 bases; unmatched bases: 8. Per germline, CDR1 SNHLY and CDR2 FYNNEI. Here the CDR3 reads CAGGPGGYQETQYF. In DNA, the CDR3 is TGTGCCGGGGGACCGGGGGGGTACCAAGAGACCCAGTACTTC.

This rearrangement joins TRBV7-2 to TRBJ1-5, with D unclear. The V and J ends lost 1 base and 5 bases respectively, with 12 bases between them. Germline V gene data show CDR1 as SGHTA and CDR2 as FQGNSA. This CDR3 region has 15 residues. CDR3 nucleotides: TGTGCCAGCAGCTTAGGCAGGCCCTCCCATCAGCCCCAGCATTTT. Translated: CASSLGRPSHQPQHF.

The rearrangement joins TRBV5-1 to TRBJ2-7; no definite D call. CDR3 size: 14 residues. Germline V gene data show CDR1 as SGHRS and CDR2 as YFSETQ. V gave up 2 bases and J gave up 3 bases, with 12 bases separating them. The CDR3 bases are TGCGCCAGCAGCTTATCGGGTCTAGGCTACGAGCAGTACTTC. This sequence encodes CASSLSGLGYEQYF.

This chain links TRBV7-2 with TRBJ2-7, with TRBD2 matching over 7 bases. Losses at the gene ends were 1 base for V and 1 base for J; bases not matched to a gene: 4. The germline V gene has CDR1 SGHTA and CDR2 FQGNSA. The CDR3 spans 15 residues. This CDR3 reads CASSLDSSGSYEQYF. As DNA, the CDR3 is TGTGCCAGCAGCTTAGACTCTAGCGGTTCCTACGAGCAGTACTTC.

This clone was recorded only once. V and J are TRBV9 and TRBJ1-2; D is uncertain. Per the germline V gene, CDR1 is SGDLS and CDR2 is YYNGEE. The CDR3 consists of 16 residues. V gave up 4 bases and J gave up 5 bases, with 21 bases separating them. CDR3 sequence reads: CASSPRNGQYGYGYTF. CDR3 nucleotides: TGTGCCAGCAGCCCCCGCAATGGGCAGTATGGGTATGGCTACACCTTC.

CDR3 region: CASSPRTSGGQETQYF. DNA of the CDR3: TGCGCCAGCAGCCCCAGGACTAGCGGGGGCCAAGAGACCCAGTACTTC. The genes are TRBV4-1 and TRBJ2-5, with 13 bases that match TRBD2. The CDR3 runs 16 residues. Per the germline V gene, CDR1 is MGHRA and CDR2 is YSYEKL. V shed 4 bases, J shed 1 base, and the junction held 3 bases outside the gene matches.

This rearrangement joins TRBV3-1 (or the pseudogene TRBV3-2) to TRBJ1-2; maybe TRBD1 (6 bases). The CDR3 covers 17 residues. Trimming stripped 3 bases from V and 3 bases from J, with 20 bases between. From germline, CDR1 is LGHDT and CDR2 YNNKEL (reference sequence). CDR3 in amino acids: CASSHYLLDRTYYGYTF. For the CDR3, the DNA is TGTGCCAGCAGCCACTACCTACTAGACAGGACCTACTATGGCTACACCTTC.

CDR3 residues: CASSLLSSGATDTQYF. The CDR3 DNA sequence: TGCGCCAGCAGCTTGTTGTCTAGCGGGGCCACAGATACGCAGTATTTT. The chain joins TRBV5-1 to TRBJ2-3; 9 bases are shared with TRBD2. This CDR3 is 16 amino acids long. The germline V gene encodes CDR1 SGHRS and CDR2 YFSETQ. The J segment lost 2 bases and the V segment lost 1 base, leaving 5 bases of the junction unmatched.

The CDR3 loop reads CASSSDTGVMNEQFF. The DNA for the CDR3 is TGTGCCAGCAGCTCCGACACGGGGGTGATGAATGAGCAGTTCTTC. This chain links TRBV5-6 with TRBJ2-1, with TRBD2 as a possible D gene (6 bases). V was clipped by 3 bases and J by 7 bases, with 17 bases between them. The CDR3 sequence is 15 residues long. Germline V lookup: CDR1 SGHDT, CDR2 YYEEEE. The full variable domain, its missing parts supplied by reference TRBV5-6 and TRBJ2-1, is DAGVTQSPTHLIKTRGQQVTLRCSPKSGHDTVSWYQQALGQGPQFIFQYYEEEERQRGNFPDRFSGHQFPNYSSELNVNALLLGDSALYLCASSSDTGVMNEQFFGPGTRLTVL.

This sequence joins TRBV6-1 and TRBJ1-6; D remains ambiguous. CDR1 MNHNS and CDR2 SASEGT come from the germline V gene. This CDR3 spans 16 amino acids. V was trimmed by 1 base and J by 4 bases, leaving 11 bases between them. The CDR3 loop is CASSEVGGMYNSPLHF. CDR3 sequence (DNA): TGTGCCAGCAGTGAAGTTGGAGGGATGTATAATTCACCCCTCCACTTT.

The CDR3 bases are TGTGCCAGCAGCTTCGTTAGCACAGATACGCAGTATTTT. Protein sequence: CASSFVSTDTQYF. J is TRBJ2-3 and V is TRBV7-3; D is unclear. V lost 3 bases and J 0 bases, leaving 4 bases between the germline ends. The CDR3 totals 13 residues. CDR1 and CDR2 from the germline V gene are SGHTA and FQGTGA.

This clone was counted between two and nine times. The V and J genes are TRBV30 and TRBJ2-7; 7 bases are a match to TRBD1. CDR3 length: 13 residues. The germline gives CDR1 GTSNPN, CDR2 SVGIG (reference sequence). V lost 2 bases to trimming and J lost 4 bases; unmatched junction nucleotides: 5. The CDR3: CAWSIQGPYEQYF. CDR3 nucleotide sequence: TGTGCCTGGAGTATACAGGGGCCTTACGAGCAGTACTTC.

The chain has TRBV6-5 and TRBJ2-7; 8 bases are a match to TRBD1. The length of the CDR3 is 14 residues. Germline CDR1 and CDR2: MNHEY and SVGAGI. With V trimmed by 4 bases and J by 6 bases, 8 bases remained unmatched. CDR3 bases: TGTGCCAGCAGTTCCGGGACAGGACATGTCGAGCAGTACTTC. This sequence encodes CASSSGTGHVEQYF.